Following are 30 T cell receptor beta chains from one sample sequenced in a study of T cell responses to AZD1222 COVID-19 vaccine. The protocol was immunoSEQ multiplex PCR, while the TCRdb copy is restricted to in-frame clones and leaves out a portion. The repertoire holds roughly 140,000 clones, with approximately 90% as singletons. Sequencing was performed on peripheral blood, taken on day 0 of AZD1222 vaccination. The source is an adult in good health.

DNA of the CDR3: TGTGCCAGCAGCCGGGGACAAGGTGGAAACACCATATATTTT. It translates to CASSRGQGGNTIYF. The rearrangement links TRBV9 to TRBJ1-3; a weak D match, TRBD1 (6 bases). This CDR3 region has 14 residues. Trimming left V 4 bases short and J 3 bases short, with 11 bases between. CDR1 is SGDLS and CDR2 is YYNGEE in the germline V gene. Full variable domain (rest looked up from reference TRBV9 and TRBJ1-3): DSGVTQTPKHLITATGQRVTLRCSPRSGDLSVYWYQQSLDQGLQFLIQYYNGEERAKGNILERFSAQQFPDLHSELNLSSLELGDSALYFCASSRGQGGNTIYFGEGSWLTVV.

This clone was counted once. The chain couples TRBV19 to TRBJ2-1; 9 bases are shared with TRBD1. Germline V CDR1 and CDR2: LNHDA, SQIVND (reference sequence). This CDR3 comprises 18 residues. Trimming removed 3 bases from V and 6 bases from J; junction bases left unmatched: 15. CDR3 sequence (DNA): TGTGCCAGTAGTATTGTAGGGTGGGGGACAGGGTATCGCAATGAGCAGTTCTTC. As protein: CASSIVGWGTGYRNEQFF.

V and J are TRBV6-2 or TRBV6-3 and TRBJ2-7, with 7 bases matching TRBD1. Trimming at V came to 0 bases and at J to 0 bases, leaving 5 bases not matched to a gene. CDR3 length: 16 amino acids. Germline V lookup: CDR1 MNHEY, CDR2 SVGEGT. This CDR3 reads CASSYSPGQSSYEQYF. In DNA, the CDR3 is TGTGCCAGCAGTTACTCTCCGGGACAGAGCTCCTACGAGCAGTACTTC.

The genes are TRBV24-1 and TRBJ1-5, with D unresolved. This CDR3 has 15 residues. CDR1 KGHDR and CDR2 SFDVKD come from the germline V gene. Trimming left V 5 bases short and J 2 bases short, with 12 bases between. For the CDR3, the DNA is TGTGCCACCAGTGCCCATGACGCGGGCAATCAGCCCCAGCATTTT. This encodes CATSAHDAGNQPQHF.

This CDR3 is CASSFGSRRPQEAFF. The CDR3 DNA sequence: TGTGCCAGCAGCTTTGGGTCTAGACGGCCTCAGGAAGCTTTCTTT. This chain joins TRBV11-2 and TRBJ1-1, with unresolved D. Between the trimmed V and J ends, which lost 3 bases and 8 bases, there was a span of 19 bases. The CDR3 spans 15 residues. Germline CDR1 and CDR2: SGHAT and FQNNGV.

In DNA form, the CDR3 reads TGTGCCAGCAGCCCAGAGGGGGCCTTTGCAACTAATGAAAAACTGTTTTTT. Translated, it gives CASSPEGAFATNEKLFF. The chain uses TRBV7-2 and TRBJ1-4, with TRBD1 matching over 7 bases. Germline V gene data show CDR1 as SGHTA and CDR2 as FQGNSA. There are 17 residues in the CDR3. V lost 5 bases to trimming and J lost 0 bases; unmatched junction nucleotides: 9.

J is TRBJ2-4 and V is TRBV5-6, with D possibly being TRBD1 or TRBD2 (6 bases each). Germline CDR1 and CDR2: SGHDT and YYEEEE. The CDR3 spans 17 residues. The V and J ends lost 1 base and 6 bases respectively, with 20 bases between them. The CDR3 coding sequence is TGTGCCAGCAGCTTGCTATCGGGGGCACGGATGAGAAACATTCAGTACTTC. This encodes CASSLLSGARMRNIQYF.

The gene calls are TRBV7-2 and TRBJ1-1; TRBD1 is a possible D gene (6 bases). The CDR3 contains 15 residues. CDR1 and CDR2 from the germline V gene are SGHTA and FQGNSA. Trimming pared 1 base from V and 5 bases from J, leaving 14 bases between. CDR3 protein: CASSLEGRGRTEAFF. The CDR3 DNA reads as TGTGCCAGCAGCTTAGAGGGCAGGGGTCGAACTGAAGCTTTCTTT. Complete variable domain (other parts from reference TRBV7-2 and TRBJ1-1): GAGVSQSPSNKVTEKGKDVELRCDPISGHTALYWYRQSLGQGLEFLIYFQGNSAPDKSGLPSDRFSAERTGGSVSTLTIQRTQQEDSAVYLCASSLEGRGRTEAFFGQGTRLTVV.

This clone was found once. This rearrangement joins TRBV11-1 to TRBJ2-7; no clear D. The CDR3 runs 14 residues. V gave up 4 bases and J gave up 3 bases, with 13 bases separating them. Germline CDR1 and CDR2: SGHAT and FQDESV (reference sequence). The CDR3 sequence: CASSSIYLDYEQYF. The CDR3 DNA sequence: TGTGCCAGCAGCTCTATCTATTTGGACTACGAGCAGTACTTC.

J is TRBJ1-5 and V is TRBV13; 11 bases agree with TRBD1. The CDR3 is 15 amino acids. Germline V gene data show CDR1 as PRHDT and CDR2 as FYEKMQ (reference sequence). V shed 5 bases and J 6 bases; nucleotides not matched to a gene: 6. This CDR3 reads CASSKGQGAPQPQHF. The CDR3 coding sequence is TGTGCCAGCAGCAAAGGACAGGGGGCGCCTCAGCCCCAGCATTTT.

The chain employs TRBV21-1 and TRBJ1-4. TRBV21-1 is labeled a pseudogene. The CDR3 has 17 amino acids. CDR3 sequence: CASSGPPKGATNEKLFF. The CDR3 region has the DNA TGTGCCAGCAGCGGGCCACCTAAGGGTGCAACTAATGAAAAACTGTTTTTT.

The J gene is TRBJ2-7, the V gene TRBV11-3, with TRBD1 as a possible D gene (6 bases). The germline V and J ends were trimmed by 5 bases and 5 bases, with 22 bases remaining between them. The CDR3 sequence is 16 residues long. CDR1 and CDR2 from the germline V gene are SGHNT and YENEEA. Written as DNA, the CDR3 is TGTGCCAGCAGCCCGGGGACATATATCGTTGGGGACGAGCAGTACTTC. The encoded protein is CASSPGTYIVGDEQYF.

This chain connects TRBV9 to TRBJ2-7; weak D call: TRBD1 (5 bases). The CDR3 is 16 amino acids. V was clipped by 0 bases and J by 7 bases, with 20 bases between them. From germline, CDR1 is SGDLS and CDR2 YYNGEE. The CDR3 bases are TGTGCCAGCAGCGTAGGGACAAACACAAACTCGGAGGAGCAGTACTTC. Protein product: CASSVGTNTNSEEQYF.

The V gene is TRBV28, the J gene TRBJ2-7; 10 nucleotides line up with TRBD1. Trimming took 4 bases from V and 1 from J; bases not matched to a gene: 7. The CDR3 runs to 16 residues. The germline CDR1 and CDR2 sequences are MDHEN and SYDVKM. Here the CDR3 reads CASSSLGQGVSYEQYF. The CDR3 nucleotides read TGTGCCAGCAGTTCTCTCGGACAGGGGGTATCCTACGAGCAGTACTTC.

This chain connects TRBV7-2 to TRBJ2-5; TRBD1 agrees at 9 bases. Germline V lookup: CDR1 SGHTA, CDR2 FQGNSA. The length of the CDR3 is 14 residues. Trimming at V came to 3 bases and at J to 7 bases, leaving 6 bases not matched to a gene. The CDR3 sequence: CASSFGDRVGTQYF. The CDR3 DNA follows: TGTGCCAGCAGCTTCGGGGACAGGGTGGGGACCCAGTACTTC.

The V gene is TRBV7-2, the J gene TRBJ2-5; no reliable D call. V lost 7 bases and J lost 4, with 13 bases in between. From germline, CDR1 is SGHTA and CDR2 FQGNSA. This CDR3 has 13 residues. The CDR3 nucleotides read TGTGCCAGCACCGAAAGAGGTCGAGAGACCCAGTACTTC. Residues: CASTERGRETQYF. Using reference TRBV7-2 and TRBJ2-5 for the parts outside the CDR3, the full variable domain is GAGVSQSPSNKVTEKGKDVELRCDPISGHTALYWYRQSLGQGLEFLIYFQGNSAPDKSGLPSDRFSAERTGGSVSTLTIQRTQQEDSAVYLCASTERGRETQYFGPGTRLLVL.

This clone was picked up one time. The chain joins TRBV7-2 to TRBJ1-2; TRBD1 matches 9 bases. Germline CDR1 and CDR2: SGHTA and FQGNSA. The CDR3 is made up of 15 amino acids. With V trimmed by 2 bases and J by 6 bases, 7 bases remained unmatched. This CDR3 is CASSLTAGQGDGYTF. CDR3 coding DNA: TGTGCCAGCAGCTTAACGGCGGGACAGGGAGATGGCTACACCTTC.

The chain carries TRBV5-6 and TRBJ1-5; 10 bases fit TRBD1. The J segment lost 6 bases and the V segment lost 4 bases, leaving 4 bases of the junction unmatched. Germline loops: CDR1 SGHDT, CDR2 YYEEEE. The CDR3 has 14 residues. CDR3 residues: CASSRDRGTQPQHF. CDR3 bases: TGTGCCAGCAGCAGGGACAGGGGAACTCAGCCCCAGCATTTT.

The rearrangement uses TRBV7-3 and TRBJ2-3, with 7 nucleotides matching TRBD2. Germline V gives CDR1 SGHTA, CDR2 FQGTGA. V was pared by 1 base and J by 0 bases, with 1 base of the junction left unmatched. The CDR3 runs 15 residues. The CDR3 spells CASSLNSGSTDTQYF. The DNA for the CDR3 is TGTGCCAGCAGCTTAAATAGCGGGAGCACAGATACGCAGTATTTT. Looking up the rest from reference TRBV7-3 and TRBJ2-3 gives the full variable domain: GAGVSQTPSNKVTEKGKYVELRCDPISGHTALYWYRQSLGQGPEFLIYFQGTGAADDSGLPNDRFFAVRPEGSVSTLKIQRTERGDSAVYLCASSLNSGSTDTQYFGPGTRLTVL.

The chain uses TRBV6-6 and TRBJ2-7, with TRBD2 matching 8 bases. The CDR3 extends over 16 amino acids. CDR1 and CDR2 from the germline V gene are MNHNY and SVGAGI (reference sequence). Trimming cost V 0 bases and J 7 bases; bases outside gene matches: 11. The CDR3 reads CASSYSILAERGEQYF. CDR3 DNA: TGTGCCAGCAGTTACTCAATACTAGCGGAGCGGGGAGAGCAGTACTTC.

The genes are TRBV13 and TRBJ2-7; D is ambiguous. Germline CDR1 PRHDT, CDR2 FYEKMQ (reference sequence). The V gene lost 1 base and the J gene lost 3 bases, with 13 bases spanning the gap. This CDR3 spans 15 amino acids. The CDR3 region has the DNA TGTGCCAGCAGCTTAGTATCTGAAATTGGCTACGAGCAGTACTTC. It is translated as CASSLVSEIGYEQYF.

The chain is built from TRBV9 and TRBJ1-6, with a possible D match to TRBD1 (6 bases). This CDR3 spans 15 amino acids. Trimming removed 3 bases at V and 12 bases at J, with 19 bases between. From germline, CDR1 is SGDLS and CDR2 YYNGEE. Here the CDR3 DNA reads TGTGCCAGCAGCGCGGGTCAGGGGAATGGAAAACCCCTCCACTTT. Translation gives CASSAGQGNGKPLHF.

The chain combines TRBV5-1 with TRBJ1-3, with D possibly being TRBD1 (6 bases). V lost 4 bases to trimming and J lost 3 bases, with 17 bases between them. CDR3 length: 16 amino acids. Germline assignment: CDR1 SGHRS and CDR2 YFSETQ. CDR3 DNA: TGCGCCAGCAGCCCGACGGGGCTCAGGGGTGGAAACACCATATATTTT. Translated: CASSPTGLRGGNTIYF.

This chain links TRBV11-2 with TRBJ2-7, with no clear D. V gave up 2 bases and J gave up 0 bases, with 8 bases separating them. CDR1 and CDR2 (germline): SGHAT, FQNNGV. CDR3 length: 14 residues. CDR3 loop: CASSLTYTSYEQYF. CDR3 nucleotides: TGTGCCAGCAGCTTAACCTACACCTCCTACGAGCAGTACTTC.

This chain connects TRBV5-5 to TRBJ1-6, with D tentatively TRBD1 (5 bases). The germline V and J ends were trimmed by 0 bases and 4 bases, with 17 bases remaining between them. The CDR3 runs 18 residues. From germline, CDR1 is SGHKS and CDR2 YYEKEE (reference sequence). CDR3 sequence: CASSLVPGPNPYNSPLHF. The CDR3 nucleotides read TGTGCCAGCAGCTTGGTTCCAGGGCCAAATCCTTATAATTCACCCCTCCACTTT.

This chain uses TRBV7-8 with TRBJ2-1; D uncertain. V was clipped by 1 base and J by 9 bases, with 7 bases between them. Germline V gene lookup returns CDR1 SGHVS and CDR2 FQNEAQ. The CDR3 is 12 residues long. The CDR3 reads CASSLGFGEQFF. In nucleotides, the CDR3 is TGTGCCAGCAGCTTAGGGTTTGGTGAGCAGTTCTTC.

Details on this clone: This specimen includes other DNA sequences encoding the same CDR3. The chain links TRBV12-3 or TRBV12-4 to TRBJ1-1; D is uncertain. The CDR3 contains 13 residues. Trimming took 1 base from V and 0 from J, leaving 3 bases between them. CDR3 amino acids: CASSLGVNTEAFF. CDR3 bases: TGTGCCAGCAGTTTAGGTGTGAACACTGAAGCTTTCTTT.

The rearrangement joins TRBV6-5 to TRBJ1-6; D may be TRBD1 (6 bases). Trimming took off 2 bases at V and 8 bases at J, with 13 bases between the two ends. The CDR3 consists of 15 residues. CDR1 and CDR2 (germline): MNHEY, SVGAGI. In DNA form, the CDR3 reads TGTGCCAGCAGTTACATGGACAGCGAGTATTCACCCCTCCACTTT. This translates into CASSYMDSEYSPLHF.

This chain joins TRBV30 and TRBJ1-1, with 7 bases lining up with TRBD1. CDR3 length: 13 amino acids. V lost 5 bases, J lost 4 bases, and 7 bases stayed unmatched. Per the germline V gene, CDR1 is GTSNPN and CDR2 is SVGIG (reference sequence). Written as DNA, the CDR3 is TGTGCCTGGGACAGAACAGGGGCCACTGAAGCTTTCTTT. This encodes CAWDRTGATEAFF.

The genes are TRBV5-1 and TRBJ1-3; 7 positions match TRBD1. Germline-derived CDR1 and CDR2 are SGHRS and YFSETQ. The CDR3 loop spans 15 amino acids. With 4 bases clipped from V and 0 bases from J, the junction kept 4 bases outside the gene matches. CDR3 sequence: CASSQTGRSGNTIYF. The CDR3 DNA follows: TGCGCCAGCAGCCAGACAGGGCGCTCTGGAAACACCATATATTTT.